These 30 T cell receptor beta chains were all obtained from the same sample, sequenced in a study of identical twins. Via MiXCR, TCRdb re-called the 5' RACE reads, giving one row per CDR3 protein. Of some 1,600,000 distinct CDR3 sequences listed, roughly 35% were seen once; the top ten hold under 0.35%. The material sequenced was cord blood. These TCRs come from a newborn girl in good health.

The chain is built from TRBV20-1 and TRBJ1-5; D remains unclear. This CDR3 region has 14 residues. Trimming left V 0 bases short and J 0 bases short, with 6 bases between. Germline V gene lookup returns CDR1 DFQATT and CDR2 SNEGSKA (reference sequence). For the CDR3, the DNA is TGCAGTGCTAGAGATACATATAGCAATCAGCCCCAGCATTTT. Protein: CSARDTYSNQPQHF.

The chain carries TRBV10-3 and TRBJ2-2; 9 bases are a match to TRBD1. The CDR3 is made up of 16 amino acids. Trimming cost V 11 bases and J 1 base; bases outside gene matches: 11. The germline V gene encodes CDR1 ENHRY and CDR2 SYGVKD. DNA of the CDR3: TGTGCCGTAAGATCCGGGACAGGGTTGAACACCGGGGAGCTGTTTTTT. Encoded protein: CAVRSGTGLNTGELFF.

V and J are TRBV16 and TRBJ2-7; D call uncertain. Deletions cut 2 bases from V and 3 bases from J, with 5 bases between. Germline V gene lookup returns CDR1 KGHSY and CDR2 FQNENV. The CDR3 sequence is 12 residues long. The CDR3 spells CASSQLYYEQYF. The DNA of the CDR3 is TGTGCCAGCAGCCAACTTTACTACGAGCAGTACTTC.

This clonotype was observed a handful of times. The V gene is TRBV5-1, the J gene TRBJ2-7, with D tentatively TRBD1 (5 bases). Germline V gene sequence: CDR1 SGHRS, CDR2 YFSETQ. The CDR3 is 14 amino acids. The ends were cut back, 1 base at V and 3 bases at J, with 11 bases in the middle. The CDR3 DNA reads TGCGCCAGCAGCTTGAAGACAGAAGGCTACGAGCAGTACTTC. Its translation: CASSLKTEGYEQYF.

This clonotype was seen a handful of times. The chain recombines TRBV5-1 with TRBJ2-1; 9 bases agree with TRBD2. CDR3 length: 16 residues. Germline CDR1 is SGHRS and CDR2 is YFSETQ. V shed 1 base, J shed 5 bases, and the junction held 7 bases outside the gene matches. This CDR3 is CASSLPRLAENNEQFF. CDR3 coding DNA: TGCGCCAGCAGCTTGCCCCGACTAGCGGAGAACAATGAGCAGTTCTTC.

CDR3 in amino acids: CSASPSGYNEQFF. Written as DNA, the CDR3 is TGCAGTGCTAGTCCTAGCGGTTACAATGAGCAGTTCTTC. The J gene is TRBJ2-1, the V gene TRBV20-1; TRBD2 matches at 7 bases. V trimming: 3 bases; J trimming: 4 bases; junction bases outside the gene matches: 3. Germline V CDR1 and CDR2: DFQATT, SNEGSKA (reference sequence). The CDR3 loop spans 13 amino acids.

The chain combines TRBV7-9 with TRBJ1-1; D is uncertain. CDR3 length equals 13 residues. V shed 5 bases and J shed 1 base, with 8 bases lying between them. Germline loops: CDR1 SEHNR, CDR2 FQNEAQ (reference sequence). The CDR3 DNA follows: TGTGCCAGCAGCACGAGTGAGAACACTGAAGCTTTCTTT. Translating gives CASSTSENTEAFF.

The gene calls are TRBV28 and TRBJ1-2; 7 positions agree with TRBD1. There are 14 residues in the CDR3. The V gene end was trimmed by 6 bases and the J gene end by 8 bases; junction bases not matched to a gene: 12. Looked up from germline, CDR1 is MDHEN and CDR2 is SYDVKM. In DNA, the CDR3 is TGTGCCAGCAGCCCTTTGACAGGGACGGACGGCTACACCTTC. Translation: CASSPLTGTDGYTF.

The V gene is TRBV12-3 or TRBV12-4, the J gene TRBJ2-1, with 12 positions matching TRBD1. The trim removed 5 bases at V and 5 bases at J, leaving 7 bases unmatched. The CDR3 consists of 16 residues. The CDR3 DNA reads TGTGCCAGCAGTGCAGACCGGGACAGGGGGCACAATGAGCAGTTCTTC. This encodes CASSADRDRGHNEQFF.

This chain uses TRBV6-5 with TRBJ2-7; D call uncertain. Trimming shortened V by 4 bases and J by 0 bases, and 10 bases separated the two germline ends. This CDR3 is built from 14 residues. The germline CDR1 and CDR2 sequences are MNHEY and SVGAGI. CDR3 sequence reads: CASSSPAISYEQYF. CDR3 coding DNA: TGTGCCAGCAGTTCACCGGCCATCTCCTACGAGCAGTACTTC.

This clonotype turned up a few times. The chain joins TRBV4-1 to TRBJ2-1; D gene ambiguous. This CDR3 region has 16 residues. The ends were cut back, 1 base at V and 6 bases at J, with 16 bases in the middle. The germline V gene encodes CDR1 MGHRA and CDR2 YSYEKL. CDR3 amino acids: CASSQGLVRRSNEQFF. Written as DNA, the CDR3 is TGCGCCAGCAGCCAAGGTTTGGTCAGGCGAAGCAATGAGCAGTTCTTC.

The V gene is TRBV28, the J gene TRBJ2-5, with 10 bases that match TRBD2. From germline, CDR1 is MDHEN and CDR2 SYDVKM. The CDR3 sequence is 13 residues long. V gave up 10 bases and J gave up 5 bases; unmatched junction bases: 7. CDR3 amino acids: CATMLAGEETQYF. CDR3 bases: TGTGCCACCATGCTAGCGGGAGAGGAGACCCAGTACTTC. Full variable domain (outside the CDR3, taken from reference TRBV28 and TRBJ2-5): DVKVTQSSRYLVKRTGEKVFLECVQDMDHENMFWYRQDPGLGLRLIYFSYDVKMKEKGDIPEGYSVSREKKERFSLILESASTNQTSMYLCATMLAGEETQYFGPGTRLLVL.

This clonotype was recorded at least ten times. The chain is built from TRBV10-3 and TRBJ2-7; 7 positions agree with TRBD1. CDR1 and CDR2 from the germline V gene are ENHRY and SYGVKD. Trimming at V came to 10 bases and at J to 2 bases, leaving 11 bases not matched to a gene. CDR3 size: 14 residues. The chain's CDR3 is CATTRDSVAYEQYF. The CDR3 DNA reads TGTGCCACAACACGGGACAGCGTTGCCTACGAGCAGTACTTC.

This clonotype has just a few counts. The CDR3 DNA is TGTGCCAGTACGCGGGAGGGCTCCTACAATGAGCAGTTCTTC. Translation: CASTREGSYNEQFF. J is TRBJ2-1 and V is TRBV19; 9 nucleotides match TRBD2. The germline gives CDR1 LNHDA, CDR2 SQIVND (reference sequence). This CDR3 spans 14 amino acids. Trimming removed 7 bases from V and 0 bases from J; junction bases left unmatched: 1.

The V and J genes are TRBV12-3 or TRBV12-4 and TRBJ2-1; 9 bases are shared with TRBD1. This CDR3 region has 15 residues. V lost 6 bases to trimming and J lost 2 bases; unmatched junction nucleotides: 5. CDR3 coding DNA: TGTGCCAGCAGGTCTACAGGGGGCGCCTACAATGAGCAGTTCTTC. This sequence encodes CASRSTGGAYNEQFF.

The CDR3 is CSVEFWGSVTFF. In nucleotides, the CDR3 is TGCAGCGTTGAATTTTGGGGCTCAGTGACTTTCTTT. The chain recombines TRBV29-1 with TRBJ1-1; the D gene is possibly TRBD1 (5 bases). CDR1 and CDR2 (germline): SQVTM, ANQGSEA. This CDR3 has 12 residues. The V and J ends lost 2 bases and 12 bases respectively, with 16 bases between them.

The chain employs TRBV7-2 and TRBJ2-1, with 10 bases identical to TRBD2. The germline V gene has CDR1 SGHTA and CDR2 FQGNSA. The CDR3 loop spans 14 amino acids. After removal of 3 bases from V and 13 bases from J, the junction contained 9 bases not matched to a gene. CDR3 DNA: TGTGCCAGCAGCTTTAGCGGGAGGAAAGAGACCCAGTTCTTC. It translates to CASSFSGRKETQFF. Full variable domain (outside the CDR3, taken from reference TRBV7-2 and TRBJ2-1): GAGVSQSPSNKVTEKGKDVELRCDPISGHTALYWYRQSLGQGLEFLIYFQGNSAPDKSGLPSDRFSAERTGGSVSTLTIQRTQQEDSAVYLCASSFSGRKETQFFGPGTRLTVL.

The rearrangement joins TRBV7-2 to TRBJ2-3; possibly TRBD2 for D (6 bases). From germline, CDR1 is SGHTA and CDR2 FQGNSA. The V gene lost 5 bases and the J gene lost 8 bases, with 14 bases spanning the gap. The CDR3 totals 13 residues. CDR3 sequence: CASSPPGRSTQYF. The CDR3 region has the DNA TGTGCCAGCAGCCCCCCTGGGAGGAGTACGCAGTATTTT.

There are a few counts of this clonotype. The chain links TRBV12-3 or TRBV12-4 to TRBJ2-3; no reliable D call. The CDR3 is 14 residues long. With 6 bases removed from V and 7 bases from J, the gap between germline ends came to 17 bases. In DNA, the CDR3 is TGTGCCAGCAGCTACGGATTGAGGTCAAATACGCAGTATTTT. Protein: CASSYGLRSNTQYF.

The rearrangement uses TRBV2 and TRBJ2-1; 13 nucleotides align to TRBD2. Trimming at V came to 7 bases and at J to 7 bases, leaving 4 bases not matched to a gene. The CDR3 consists of 14 residues. Germline V lookup: CDR1 SNHLY, CDR2 FYNNEI. Here the CDR3 DNA reads TGTGCCAGCAAAGGACTAGCGGGAGCTAATGAGCAGTTCTTC. This gives the protein CASKGLAGANEQFF. Supplemented by reference TRBV2 and TRBJ2-1, the full variable domain reads EPEVTQTPSHQVTQMGQEVILRCVPISNHLYFYWYRQILGQKVEFLVSFYNNEISEKSEIFDDQFSVERPDGSNFTLKIRSTKLEDSAMYFCASKGLAGANEQFFGPGTRLTVL.

The chain carries TRBV30 and TRBJ1-5; 9 bases align to TRBD1. Germline V lookup: CDR1 GTSNPN, CDR2 SVGIG (reference sequence). Germline trimming cut 0 bases from V and 7 bases from J; bases unmatched to any gene: 1. The CDR3 totals 13 residues. The CDR3 DNA sequence: TGTGCCTGGAGTGTACAGGGGGCCCAGCCCCAGCATTTT. Protein product: CAWSVQGAQPQHF.

The J gene is TRBJ1-5, the V gene TRBV20-1; no clear D gene. This CDR3 has 13 residues. Germline V gives CDR1 DFQATT, CDR2 SNEGSKA (reference sequence). The ends were cut back, 0 bases at V and 9 bases at J, with 12 bases in the middle. CDR3 sequence: CSAREAALTPQHF. CDR3 coding DNA: TGCAGTGCTAGAGAGGCAGCCTTAACGCCCCAGCATTTT.

This clonotype was observed many times. The chain joins TRBV10-3 to TRBJ2-1; 13 bases line up with TRBD2. CDR1 and CDR2 from the germline V gene are ENHRY and SYGVKD. Trimming at V came to 0 bases and at J to 5 bases, leaving 1 base not matched to a gene. There are 16 residues in the CDR3. The chain's CDR3 is CAISESTSGGHNEQFF. As DNA, the CDR3 is TGTGCCATCAGTGAGTCGACTAGCGGGGGGCACAATGAGCAGTTCTTC.

This clonotype was found once. The gene calls are TRBV20-1 and TRBJ2-1; D might be TRBD2 (6 bases). The CDR3 runs 13 residues. Trimming shortened V by 5 bases and J by 6 bases, and 14 bases separated the two germline ends. Per germline, CDR1 DFQATT and CDR2 SNEGSKA (reference sequence). The CDR3, as DNA: TGCAGTGCTCTCGGGACTGGCACCAATGAGCAGTTCTTC. Its translation is CSALGTGTNEQFF.

This clonotype appeared a few times. The J gene is TRBJ2-3, the V gene TRBV28, with D maybe TRBD1 (6 bases). The CDR3 is 13 residues long. V dropped 6 bases and J dropped 4 bases, with 11 bases sitting between them. Germline V CDR1 and CDR2: MDHEN, SYDVKM. The CDR3 loop is CASSPGAADTQYF. The CDR3 nucleotides are TGTGCCAGCAGCCCAGGGGCCGCAGATACGCAGTATTTT.

The chain uses TRBV9 and TRBJ2-5; the D is unclear. The CDR3 has 15 residues. Looked up from germline, CDR1 is SGDLS and CDR2 is YYNGEE. V lost 2 bases and J lost 0, with 11 bases in between. In DNA form, the CDR3 reads TGTGCCAGCAGCGTCTTTCAGAAGGACCAAGAGACCCAGTACTTC. The encoded protein is CASSVFQKDQETQYF.

A few counts support this clonotype. The V call is TRBV10-3, the J call TRBJ2-3; the match to TRBD2 covers 15 bases. Trimming took 3 bases from V and 2 from J; bases not matched to a gene: 21. The CDR3 contains 23 residues. Per the germline V gene, CDR1 is ENHRY and CDR2 is SYGVKD. As DNA, the CDR3 is TGTGCCATCAGTGAATTGGGACTAGCGGGGGGAGAGAGACCTAGCCGTTACACAGATACGCAGTATTTT. Protein sequence: CAISELGLAGGERPSRYTDTQYF.

The chain is built from TRBV6-6 and TRBJ2-3; 8 bases are a match to TRBD2. CDR1 is MNHNY and CDR2 is SVGAGI in the germline V gene (reference sequence). The CDR3 covers 16 residues. V lost 0 bases, J lost 1 base, and 3 bases stayed unmatched. The CDR3 DNA is TGTGCCAGCAGTTACTCTAGCGGGGTCCGCACAGATACGCAGTATTTT. This encodes CASSYSSGVRTDTQYF.

The chain employs TRBV5-5 and TRBJ2-3; D not resolved. The V gene's germline CDR1 is SGHKS and CDR2 YYEKEE (reference sequence). The CDR3 totals 19 residues. V gave up 2 bases and J gave up 4 bases, with 26 bases separating them. For the CDR3, the DNA is TGTGCCAGCAGCTTCCTCCGTACAGCCCTGCAAACCTCGGCAGATACGCAGTATTTT. It specifies CASSFLRTALQTSADTQYF.

The chain carries TRBV27 and TRBJ2-1; D possibly matches TRBD1 or TRBD2 (5 bases each). The CDR3 consists of 13 residues. Germline V gives CDR1 MNHEY, CDR2 SMNVEV (reference sequence). Deletions cut 6 bases from V and 6 bases from J, with 12 bases between. The CDR3 spells CASRASGGNEQFF. CDR3 DNA sequence: TGTGCCAGCAGAGCGAGTGGGGGCAATGAGCAGTTCTTC.